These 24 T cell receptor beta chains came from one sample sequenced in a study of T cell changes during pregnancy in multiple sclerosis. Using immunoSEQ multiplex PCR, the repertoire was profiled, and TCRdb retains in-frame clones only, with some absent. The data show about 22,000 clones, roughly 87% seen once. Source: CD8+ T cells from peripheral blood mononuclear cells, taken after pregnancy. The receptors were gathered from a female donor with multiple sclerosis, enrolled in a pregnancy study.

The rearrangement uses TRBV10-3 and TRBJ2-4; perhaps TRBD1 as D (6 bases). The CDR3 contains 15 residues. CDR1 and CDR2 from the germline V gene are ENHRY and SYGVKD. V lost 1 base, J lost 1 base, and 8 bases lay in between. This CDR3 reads CAISEYRVAKNIQYF. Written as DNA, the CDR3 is TGTGCCATCAGTGAGTACAGGGTGGCCAAAAACATTCAGTACTTC.

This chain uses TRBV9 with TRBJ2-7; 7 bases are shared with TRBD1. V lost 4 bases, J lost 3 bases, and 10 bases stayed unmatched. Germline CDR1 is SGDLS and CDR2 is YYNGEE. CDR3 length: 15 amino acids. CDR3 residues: CASSPAGGGGYEQYF. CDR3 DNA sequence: TGTGCCAGCAGCCCTGCAGGGGGTGGCGGCTACGAGCAGTACTTC.

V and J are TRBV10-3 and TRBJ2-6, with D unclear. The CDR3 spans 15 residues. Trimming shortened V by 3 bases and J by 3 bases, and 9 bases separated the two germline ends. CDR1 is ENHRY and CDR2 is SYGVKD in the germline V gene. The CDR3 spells CAISDPVLGANVLTF. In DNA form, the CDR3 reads TGTGCCATCAGTGATCCAGTCCTTGGGGCCAACGTCCTGACTTTC.

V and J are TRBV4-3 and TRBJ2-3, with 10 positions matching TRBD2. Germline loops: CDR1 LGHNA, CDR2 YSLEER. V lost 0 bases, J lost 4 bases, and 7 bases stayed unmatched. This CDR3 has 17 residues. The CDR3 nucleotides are TGCGCCAGCAGCCAAGATGAGCCTAGCGGGAGATCAGATACGCAGTATTTT. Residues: CASSQDEPSGRSDTQYF.

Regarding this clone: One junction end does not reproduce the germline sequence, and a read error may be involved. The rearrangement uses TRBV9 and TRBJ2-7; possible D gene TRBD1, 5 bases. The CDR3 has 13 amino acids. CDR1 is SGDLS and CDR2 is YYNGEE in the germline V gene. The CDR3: CASSVGGQKELNF. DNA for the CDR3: TGTGCCAGCAGCGTAGGAGGACAAAAGGAGCTGAACTTC.

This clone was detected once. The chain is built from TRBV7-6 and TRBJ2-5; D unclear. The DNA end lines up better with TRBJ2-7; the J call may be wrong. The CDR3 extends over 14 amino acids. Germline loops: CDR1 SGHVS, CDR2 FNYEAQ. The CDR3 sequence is CASSLWAWAYEQYF. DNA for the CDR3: TGTGCCAGCAGCTTGTGGGCCTGGGCCTACGAGCAGTACTTC.

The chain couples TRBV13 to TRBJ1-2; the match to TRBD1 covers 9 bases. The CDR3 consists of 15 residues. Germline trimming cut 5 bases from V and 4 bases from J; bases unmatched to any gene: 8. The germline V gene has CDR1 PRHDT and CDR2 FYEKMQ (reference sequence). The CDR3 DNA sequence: TGTGCCAGCAGCACAGGGCTACAGGGGGCCTATGGCTACACCTTC. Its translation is CASSTGLQGAYGYTF.

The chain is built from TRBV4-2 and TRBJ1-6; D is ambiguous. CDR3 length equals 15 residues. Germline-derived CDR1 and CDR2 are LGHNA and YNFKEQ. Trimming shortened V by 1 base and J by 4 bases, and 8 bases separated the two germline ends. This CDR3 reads CASSQAQVYNSPLHF. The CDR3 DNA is TGTGCCAGCAGCCAAGCGCAGGTTTATAATTCACCCCTCCACTTT.

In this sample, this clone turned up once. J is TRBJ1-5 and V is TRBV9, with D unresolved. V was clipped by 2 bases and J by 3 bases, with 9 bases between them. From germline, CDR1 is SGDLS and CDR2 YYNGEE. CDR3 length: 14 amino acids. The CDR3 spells CASSVGVDNQPQHF. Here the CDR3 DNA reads TGTGCCAGCAGCGTCGGGGTGGACAATCAGCCCCAGCATTTT.

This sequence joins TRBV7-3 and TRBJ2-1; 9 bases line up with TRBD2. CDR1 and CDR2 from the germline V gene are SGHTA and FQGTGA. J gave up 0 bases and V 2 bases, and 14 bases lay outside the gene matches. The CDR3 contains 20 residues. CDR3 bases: TGTGCCAGCAGCTTATTTTCGTGGCGGGAGGGCCGGGGCTCCTACAATGAGCAGTTCTTC. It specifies CASSLFSWREGRGSYNEQFF. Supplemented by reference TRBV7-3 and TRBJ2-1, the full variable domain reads GAGVSQTPSNKVTEKGKYVELRCDPISGHTALYWYRQSLGQGPEFLIYFQGTGAADDSGLPNDRFFAVRPEGSVSTLKIQRTERGDSAVYLCASSLFSWREGRGSYNEQFFGPGTRLTVL.

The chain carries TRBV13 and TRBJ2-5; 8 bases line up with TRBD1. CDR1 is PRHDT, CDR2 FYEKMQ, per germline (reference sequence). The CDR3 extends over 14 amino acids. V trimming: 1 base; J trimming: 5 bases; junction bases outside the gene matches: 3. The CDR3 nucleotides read TGTGCCAGCAGCTTAGAGACAGGGGTGGAGACCCAGTACTTC. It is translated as CASSLETGVETQYF.

In nucleotides, the CDR3 is TGTGCCAGCAGTACATCGCCGGGACAGGGGAATCAGCCCCAGCATTTT. It yields the protein CASSTSPGQGNQPQHF. The genes are TRBV27 and TRBJ1-5; 10 nucleotides line up with TRBD1. Trimming removed 5 bases from V and 4 bases from J; junction bases left unmatched: 8. This CDR3 is 16 amino acids long. Germline V CDR1 and CDR2: MNHEY, SMNVEV (reference sequence).

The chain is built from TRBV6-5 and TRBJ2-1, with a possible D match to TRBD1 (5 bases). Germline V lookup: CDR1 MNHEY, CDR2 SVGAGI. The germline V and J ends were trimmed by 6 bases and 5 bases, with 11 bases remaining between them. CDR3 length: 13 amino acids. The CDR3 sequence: CASSTLGDNEQFF. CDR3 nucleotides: TGTGCCAGCAGCACTCTAGGGGACAATGAGCAGTTCTTC.

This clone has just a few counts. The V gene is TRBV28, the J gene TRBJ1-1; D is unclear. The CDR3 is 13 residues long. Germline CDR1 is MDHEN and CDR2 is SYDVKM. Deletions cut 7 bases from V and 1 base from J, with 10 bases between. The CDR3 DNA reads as TGTGCCAGCATCAGCGCGGGGAACACTGAAGCTTTCTTT. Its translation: CASISAGNTEAFF.

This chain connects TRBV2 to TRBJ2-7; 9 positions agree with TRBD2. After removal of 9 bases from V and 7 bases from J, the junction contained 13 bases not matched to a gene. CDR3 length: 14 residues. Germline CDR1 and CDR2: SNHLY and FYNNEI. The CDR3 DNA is TGTGCCAGGTCCGCAGCGGGAGGATCATGGGAGCAGTACTTC. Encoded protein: CARSAAGGSWEQYF.

Here the CDR3 DNA reads TGTGCCAGCAATCCGGACGCGGGACCCTATGGCTACACCTTC. This gives the protein CASNPDAGPYGYTF. This chain uses TRBV25-1 with TRBJ1-2, with a possible D match to TRBD1 (5 bases). This CDR3 has 14 residues. Germline V CDR1 and CDR2: MGHDK, SYGVNS. Trimming shortened V by 7 bases and J by 4 bases, and 16 bases separated the two germline ends.

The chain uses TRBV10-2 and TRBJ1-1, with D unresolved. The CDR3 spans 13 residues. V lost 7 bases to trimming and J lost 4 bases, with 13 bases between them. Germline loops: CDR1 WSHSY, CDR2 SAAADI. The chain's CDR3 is CASIGLVGTEAFF. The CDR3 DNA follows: TGCGCCAGCATCGGGTTGGTGGGCACTGAAGCTTTCTTT.

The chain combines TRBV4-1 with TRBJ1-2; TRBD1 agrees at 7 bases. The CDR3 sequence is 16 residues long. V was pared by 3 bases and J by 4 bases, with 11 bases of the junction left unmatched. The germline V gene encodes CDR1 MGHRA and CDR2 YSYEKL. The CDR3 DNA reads TGCGCCAGCAGCCAGGCTTCGACAGGGTACAGCTATGGCTACACCTTC. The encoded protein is CASSQASTGYSYGYTF.

The CDR3 is CASSPPSTGVNWETQYF. The CDR3 DNA is TGTGCCAGCAGTCCCCCATCAACCGGGGTCAACTGGGAGACCCAGTACTTC. The V call is TRBV28, the J call TRBJ2-5, with a tentative D call TRBD2 (5 bases). CDR1 is MDHEN, CDR2 SYDVKM, per germline. Between the trimmed V and J ends, which lost 5 bases and 5 bases, there was a span of 24 bases. This CDR3 is 17 amino acids long. Full variable domain (outside the CDR3, taken from reference TRBV28 and TRBJ2-5): DVKVTQSSRYLVKRTGEKVFLECVQDMDHENMFWYRQDPGLGLRLIYFSYDVKMKEKGDIPEGYSVSREKKERFSLILESASTNQTSMYLCASSPPSTGVNWETQYFGPGTRLLVL.

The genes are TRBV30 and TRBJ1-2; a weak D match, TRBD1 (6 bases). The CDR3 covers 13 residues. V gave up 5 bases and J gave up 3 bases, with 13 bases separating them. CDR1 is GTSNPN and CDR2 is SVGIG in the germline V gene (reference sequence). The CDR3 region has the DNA TGTGCCTGGGGACAGCGAGTCCACTATGGCTACACCTTC. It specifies CAWGQRVHYGYTF.

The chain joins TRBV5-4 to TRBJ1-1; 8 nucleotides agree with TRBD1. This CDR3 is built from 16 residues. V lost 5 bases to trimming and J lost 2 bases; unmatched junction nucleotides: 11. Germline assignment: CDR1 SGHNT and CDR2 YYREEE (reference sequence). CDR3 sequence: CASSPGTGGFNTEAFF. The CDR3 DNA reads TGTGCCAGCAGTCCCGGAACAGGGGGTTTTAACACTGAAGCTTTCTTT. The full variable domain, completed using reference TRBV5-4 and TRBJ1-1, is ETGVTQSPTHLIKTRGQQVTLRCSSQSGHNTVSWYQQALGQGPQFIFQYYREEENGRGNFPPRFSGLQFPNYSSELNVNALELDDSALYLCASSPGTGGFNTEAFFGQGTRLTVV.

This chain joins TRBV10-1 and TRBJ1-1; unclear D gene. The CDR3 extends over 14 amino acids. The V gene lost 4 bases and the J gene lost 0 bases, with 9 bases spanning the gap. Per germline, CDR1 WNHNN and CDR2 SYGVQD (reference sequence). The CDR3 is CASSVRQLNTEAFF. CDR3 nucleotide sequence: TGCGCCAGCAGTGTGCGGCAGCTGAACACTGAAGCTTTCTTT.

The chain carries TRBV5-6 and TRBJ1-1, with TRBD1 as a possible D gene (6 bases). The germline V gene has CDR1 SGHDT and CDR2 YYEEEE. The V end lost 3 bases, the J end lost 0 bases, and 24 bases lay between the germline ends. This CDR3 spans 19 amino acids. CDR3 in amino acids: CASSSYWTVASSMNTEAFF. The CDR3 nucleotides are TGTGCCAGCAGCTCGTACTGGACAGTTGCTTCCTCGATGAACACTGAAGCTTTCTTT.

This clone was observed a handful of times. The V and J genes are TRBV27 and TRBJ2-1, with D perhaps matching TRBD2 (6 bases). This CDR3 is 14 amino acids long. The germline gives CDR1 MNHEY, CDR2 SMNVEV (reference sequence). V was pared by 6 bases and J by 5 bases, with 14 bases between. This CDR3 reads CASRVGGTNNEQFF. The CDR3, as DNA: TGTGCCAGCAGGGTGGGGGGAACCAACAATGAGCAGTTCTTC.